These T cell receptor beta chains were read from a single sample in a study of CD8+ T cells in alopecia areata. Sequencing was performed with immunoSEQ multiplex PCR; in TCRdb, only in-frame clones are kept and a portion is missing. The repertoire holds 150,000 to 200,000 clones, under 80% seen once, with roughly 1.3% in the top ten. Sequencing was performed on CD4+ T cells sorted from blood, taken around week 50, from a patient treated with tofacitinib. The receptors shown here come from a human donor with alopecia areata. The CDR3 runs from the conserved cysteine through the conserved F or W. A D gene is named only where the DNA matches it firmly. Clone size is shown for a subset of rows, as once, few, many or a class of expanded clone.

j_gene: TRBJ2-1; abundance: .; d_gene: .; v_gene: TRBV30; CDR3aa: CAWSTTRPNEQFF; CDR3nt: TGTGCCTGGAGTACCACAAGGCCCAATGAGCAGTTCTTC
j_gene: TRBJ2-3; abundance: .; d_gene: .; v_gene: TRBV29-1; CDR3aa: CSSRWGSGTDTQYF; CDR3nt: TGCAGCTCCCGTTGGGGATCGGGCACAGATACGCAGTATTTT
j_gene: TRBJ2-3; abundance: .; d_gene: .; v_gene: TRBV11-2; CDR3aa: CASSLVSDTQYF; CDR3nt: TGTGCCAGCAGCTTAGTTTCAGATACGCAGTATTTT
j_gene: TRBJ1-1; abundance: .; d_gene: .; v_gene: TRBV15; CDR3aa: CATSRDTSGTEAFF; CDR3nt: TGTGCCACCAGCAGAGATACAAGCGGCACTGAAGCTTTCTTT
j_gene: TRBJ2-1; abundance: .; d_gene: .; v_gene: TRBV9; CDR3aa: CASSVEPTQVYEQFF; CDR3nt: TGTGCCAGCAGCGTAGAGCCCACCCAGGTTTATGAGCAGTTCTTC
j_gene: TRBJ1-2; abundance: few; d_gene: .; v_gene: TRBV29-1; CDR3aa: CSGSSGDGYTF; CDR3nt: TGCAGCGGCTCTTCAGGGGATGGCTACACCTTC
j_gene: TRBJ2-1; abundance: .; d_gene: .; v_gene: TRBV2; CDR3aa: CASRPQPDYNEQFF; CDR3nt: TGTGCCAGCAGGCCTCAACCGGACTACAATGAGCAGTTCTTC
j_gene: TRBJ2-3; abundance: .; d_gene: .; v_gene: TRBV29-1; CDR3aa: CSVAQGRDQYF; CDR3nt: TGCAGCGTAGCACAGGGACGGGACCAGTATTTT
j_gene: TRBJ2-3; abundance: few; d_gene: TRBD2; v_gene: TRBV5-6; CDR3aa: CASSSLLKRGGRVGDTQYF; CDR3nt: TGTGCCAGCAGCTCCCTGCTTAAGCGGGGGGGCCGAGTGGGAGATACGCAGTATTTT
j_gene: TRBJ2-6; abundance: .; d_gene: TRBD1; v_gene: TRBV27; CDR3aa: CASSWLGQGATGANVLTF; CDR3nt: TGTGCCAGCAGTTGGCTTGGCCAGGGGGCTACTGGGGCCAACGTCCTGACTTTC